Here is one TCR beta chain with its context. Its specificity is unknown. This specimen comes from a study of cytomegalovirus exposure and HLA in healthy donors. Study-wide findings and caveats: HLA allele associations emerged for around 16,000 TCR beta sequences in a later analysis, at 0.05 false discovery rate. As was reported, the HLA-A and HLA-B alleles of most subjects were accurately predicted from TCR beta sequences. An analysis was carried out at a later point. It showed that HLA-associated TCR beta chains were more clonally expanded than equally common non-associated chains. Presence/absence results assume similar sequencing depth per donor, which may not hold.

Germline CDR1 reads LNHDA; CDR2 reads SQIVND (reference sequence). The CDR3 spans 15 residues. V gave up 3 bases and J gave up 0 bases, with 11 bases separating them. Use of 60 Vbeta and 13 Jbeta primers characterized the PCR. Profiling relied on immunoSEQ multiplex PCR, and the TCRdb table lists in-frame clones only, not all of them. Of about 160,000 clones listed, 84% are singletons. Source material: PBMCs. This chain connects TRBV19 to TRBJ2-5, with D tentatively TRBD1 (6 bases). The source is a man aged 50 to 60 in good health and CMV-seropositive. Written as DNA, the CDR3 is TGTGCCAGTAGTATCGGCAGGGGTTACCAAGAGACCCAGTACTTC. This encodes CASSIGRGYQETQYF. The full variable domain, its missing parts supplied by reference TRBV19 and TRBJ2-5, is DGGITQSPKYLFRKEGQNVTLSCEQNLNHDAMYWYRQDPGQGLRLIYYSQIVNDFQKGDIAEGYSVSREKKESFPLTVTSAQKNPTAFYLCASSIGRGYQETQYFGPGTRLLVL.